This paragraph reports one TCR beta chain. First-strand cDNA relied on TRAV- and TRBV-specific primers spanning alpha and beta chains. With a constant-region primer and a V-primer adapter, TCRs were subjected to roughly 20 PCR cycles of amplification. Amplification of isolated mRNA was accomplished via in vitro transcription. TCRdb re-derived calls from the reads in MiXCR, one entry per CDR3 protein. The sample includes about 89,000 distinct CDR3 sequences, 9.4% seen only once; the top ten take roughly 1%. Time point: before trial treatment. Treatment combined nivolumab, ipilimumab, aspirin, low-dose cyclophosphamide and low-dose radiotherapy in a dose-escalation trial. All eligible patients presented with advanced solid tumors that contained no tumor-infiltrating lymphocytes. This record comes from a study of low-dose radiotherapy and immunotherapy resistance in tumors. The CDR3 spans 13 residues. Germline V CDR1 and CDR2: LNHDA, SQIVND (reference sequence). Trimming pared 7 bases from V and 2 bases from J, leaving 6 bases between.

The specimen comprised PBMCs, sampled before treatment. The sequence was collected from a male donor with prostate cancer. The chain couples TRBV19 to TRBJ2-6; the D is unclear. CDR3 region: CASTPPGANVLTF. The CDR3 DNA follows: TGTGCCAGTACCCCGCCTGGGGCCAACGTCCTGACTTTC.